The present T cell receptor (beta chain) was sequenced within a study of T cells after yellow fever vaccination. Study-level background: The authors prepared low-cell-number fractions using SMART-Seq v4 Ultra Low Input.

This clonotype was seen only a few times. Germline loops: CDR1 SGHAT, CDR2 FQNNGV. The CDR3 is made up of 15 amino acids. V lost 6 bases to trimming and J lost 1 base; unmatched junction nucleotides: 7. TCRdb reanalysed the 5' RACE reads using MiXCR and keeps one entry per CDR3 protein. Among 120,000 or so distinct CDR3 sequences, 13% to 15% were seen once, and the ten largest hold roughly 45%. The TCR comes from a man between 18 and 29 years old who received the YFV17D yellow fever vaccine. The chain is built from TRBV11-2 and TRBJ2-5; 8 nucleotides agree with TRBD2. The sequencing here drew on CD8+ T cells sorted from PBMCs, taken 5 days after the yellow fever booster vaccination. The CDR3 DNA sequence: TGTGCCAGCAGTTCCCGGGGGGGGGCCCAAGAGACCCAGTACTTC. This translates into CASSSRGGAQETQYF.